This T cell receptor (beta chain) was documented in a study of STAT3 mutations in large granular lymphocyte leukemia (dated by TCRdb to the late 2010s). The study in broad terms: Roughly half of the T-LGLL patients who were sequenced longitudinally carried canonical activating STAT3 mutations. More than half of T-LGLL patients received one or more immunosuppressive therapy regimens, with hematologic response in about two fifths of those treated. To reconstruct clonal hierarchy and dynamics, serial deep sequencing of TCRbeta CDR3 and STAT3 was performed in patients with T-cell large granular lymphocyte leukemia. From an initial cohort of roughly 200 LGL patients, eighteen representative T-LGLL cases were selected for longitudinal TCRbeta and STAT3 sequencing. As controls within the study, a couple of patients with natural killer LGL leukemia were also sequenced longitudinally. On average, sequencing was done at around 4 time points per patient, with the number of samplings ranging from 2 to 8. Here is what the overall study found, with its caveats: Dominant TCR clone burden was found to exceed STAT3 mutant burden in several patients, suggesting that STAT3 mutation arose secondarily within a pre-expanded clone. The linking of therapy response to changes in TCR clonal burden was complicated by variable intervals between samplings and differing treatment regimens. In 6 of 18 patients, TCR clonotype switching occurred after therapy, and every newly emerging clone was STAT3 wild type. Every T-LGLL patient showed at least one immunodominant TCRbeta clonotype, and about half showed multiple immunodominant subclonotypes. Persisting codominant clonotypes in some patients meant a small but highly pathogenic clone may have been missed. Because no samples were available when a clone first appeared, clonal expansion was inferred from samplings taken at other points.

TCRbeta libraries were sequenced on an Illumina MiSeq, and an average of roughly 41,000 productive templates per sample was obtained. The immunoSEQ assay, which uses multiplex PCR amplification, was used to generate TCRbeta CDR3 libraries. In the source study's methods: Following a previously defined approach, repertoire diversity was calculated, and values close to 0 point to extremely monoclonal samples. Sourced from immuneACCESS, this table was stored by TCRdb with only in-frame sequences that have V and J called. A share of the clones is absent; for the studies checked, an unresolved V gene accounts for under half, and the remainder has no known explanation. V, J and clone size are those of that table, while D and trimming were read from the DNA. The sample table records a few thousand clones; about 42% of these occur just once. The ten largest clonotypes hold about 60% of the sample. Points on this clone: This receptor's antigen is unknown. Within one base of it there is no much larger clone, and no base qualities were kept.

DNA was extracted from blood mononuclear cells, with the same DNA used for both TCR and STAT3 sequencing. Trimming takes 4 bases off V and 6 bases off J; junction bases not matched to a gene: 8. Spanning cysteine to phenylalanine, the CDR3 consists of 16 amino acids. Kept here is only the CDR3 DNA, which spans 48 bases and is read in frame from base 1. The germline V gene provides CDR1 SGHRS and CDR2 YFSETQ. The TCR was taken from a man aged 50 or older with T-cell large granular lymphocyte leukemia. Some clones in this sample may be carry-over from other donors' samples. The age is the age at diagnosis. The specimen was peripheral blood mononuclear cells. The sequence is built from TRBV5-1 and TRBJ2-3, with 13 bases in between that match TRBD2. The CDR3 sequence is CASSPGGLAGMDTQYF. The DNA reads as follows: TGCGCCAGCAGCCCGGGGGGACTAGCGGGGATGGATACGCAGTATTTT.